One sample yielded the 16 T cell receptor beta chains listed below, sequenced in a study of T cells in Graves' hyperthyroidism and ophthalmopathy. The source material, RNA transcripts, was used to amplify TCR beta CDR3 regions. HTBI primers drove first-round RT-PCR of the TCR CDR3. TCRdb called the multiplex PCR reads again in MiXCR, with one record for every CDR3 protein. Here the sample spans some 490,000 distinct CDR3 sequences, around a fifth being singletons. The sequenced sample was blood. The receptors here all came from a woman in her sixties or seventies with Graves' ophthalmopathy.

V and J are TRBV6-9 and TRBJ2-6; TRBD1 matches 8 bases. CDR1 and CDR2 from the germline V gene are MNHGY and SVAAGI. V shed 3 bases and J 0 bases; nucleotides not matched to a gene: 7. This CDR3 is 18 amino acids long. CDR3: CASSYLTGVSSGANVLTF. The CDR3 coding sequence is TGTGCCAGCAGTTACTTGACAGGGGTCAGCTCTGGGGCCAACGTCCTGACTTTC.

V is TRBV5-1 and J is TRBJ2-7, with 10 bases lining up with TRBD2. The CDR3 consists of 15 residues. Trimming cost V 5 bases and J 0 bases; bases outside gene matches: 5. CDR1 and CDR2 from the germline V gene are SGHRS and YFSETQ. For the CDR3, the DNA is TGCGCCAGCAGACGAGGACTAGCGGACTCCTACGAGCAGTACTTC. Amino acids: CASRRGLADSYEQYF.

In the case of this clonotype: A read error may produce the germline difference seen at one junction end. The rearrangement joins TRBV12-3 or TRBV12-4 to TRBJ1-6; D is unclear. The CDR3 has 17 residues. This chain's CDR3 is CASSQDSGSSYNSPLHF. In DNA form, the CDR3 reads TGCGCCAGCAGCCAAGATTCGGGGAGCTCCTATAATTCACCCCTCCACTTT.

This chain connects TRBV12-5 to TRBJ1-2; tentative D call: TRBD1 (6 bases). Between the trimmed V and J ends, which lost 6 bases and 4 bases, there was a span of 12 bases. The germline gives CDR1 LGHNT, CDR2 FRNRAP. The length of the CDR3 is 13 residues. The CDR3 region has the DNA TGTGCTAGTGGAGGGGGAGGCGCCTATGGCTACACCTTC. Translation: CASGGGGAYGYTF.

The chain uses TRBV4-3 and TRBJ2-3; 9 bases line up with TRBD2. J gave up 3 bases and V 0 bases, and 7 bases lay outside the gene matches. This CDR3 has 17 amino acids. Germline CDR1 reads LGHNA; CDR2 reads YSLEER. The CDR3 sequence is CASSQDLLAGLTDTQYF. The DNA of the CDR3 is TGCGCCAGCAGCCAAGATCTGCTAGCGGGACTGACAGATACGCAGTATTTT.

This clonotype has more than one count but fewer than ten. The genes are TRBV13 and TRBJ2-1; D remains ambiguous. V dropped 5 bases and J dropped 11 bases, with 13 bases sitting between them. The CDR3 has 12 residues. Germline-derived CDR1 and CDR2 are PRHDT and FYEKMQ (reference sequence). CDR3 residues: CASSQGSRKQFF. DNA of the CDR3: TGTGCCAGCAGCCAAGGTTCTAGGAAGCAGTTCTTC.

The sample holds a few counts of this clonotype. The rearrangement joins TRBV4-1 to TRBJ2-5; D is perhaps TRBD1 (6 bases). CDR1 MGHRA and CDR2 YSYEKL come from the germline V gene. V lost 3 bases, J lost 4 bases, and 15 bases lay in between. The CDR3 loop spans 15 amino acids. The CDR3 region is CASSHTVTGLETQYF. CDR3 DNA sequence: TGCGCCAGCAGCCACACCGTAACAGGGCTAGAGACCCAGTACTTC.

This clonotype was counted ten times or more. The chain links TRBV7-9 to TRBJ1-1; D remains ambiguous. The CDR3 length is 16 residues. Per germline, CDR1 SEHNR and CDR2 FQNEAQ (reference sequence). Trimming pared 5 bases from V and 4 bases from J, leaving 20 bases between. The CDR3 bases are TGTGCCAGCAGCCTGCAAGCCTTTGGTGGCTTCACTGAAGCTTTCTTT. Amino acid sequence: CASSLQAFGGFTEAFF. Variable domain in full (rest from reference TRBV7-9 and TRBJ1-1): DTGVSQNPRHKITKRGQNVTFRCDPISEHNRLYWYRQTLGQGPEFLTYFQNEAQLEKSRLLSDRFSAERPKGSFSTLEIQRTEQGDSAMYLCASSLQAFGGFTEAFFGQGTRLTVV.

The table lists this clonotype with many counts. This rearrangement joins TRBV5-1 to TRBJ2-1; the match to TRBD2 covers 10 bases. The germline CDR1 and CDR2 sequences are SGHRS and YFSETQ. The ends lost 3 bases at V and 10 bases at J; junction bases unmatched: 16. The CDR3 runs 17 residues. CDR3 amino acids: CASSSSGSGRASPEQFF. The CDR3 DNA is TGCGCCAGCAGCTCCTCGGGGAGCGGGAGGGCCTCGCCGGAGCAGTTCTTC.

J is TRBJ1-6 and V is TRBV20-1, with D possibly TRBD1 on 5 matching bases. CDR1 is DFQATT, CDR2 SNEGSKA, per germline (reference sequence). V gave up 2 bases and J gave up 6 bases, with 11 bases separating them. CDR3 length: 14 residues. The CDR3 DNA follows: TGCAGTGCTAGAATCGGGGGAGCTAATTCACCCCTCCACTTT. It is translated as CSARIGGANSPLHF.

This clonotype was detected only a few times. The chain's CDR3 is CASGLENRTAYISYEQYF. The CDR3 DNA follows: TGTGCTAGTGGTTTGGAAAATAGGACGGCATACATCTCCTACGAGCAGTACTTC. The rearrangement joins TRBV12-5 to TRBJ2-7; D remains unclear. Trimming removed 1 base from V and 0 bases from J, with 19 bases in between. From germline, CDR1 is LGHNT and CDR2 FRNRAP. The CDR3 totals 18 residues.

The chain recombines TRBV30 with TRBJ1-1, with 7 bases matching TRBD1. This CDR3 contains 11 residues. Trimming at V came to 7 bases and at J to 11 bases, leaving 10 bases not matched to a gene. CDR1 is GTSNPN and CDR2 is SVGIG in the germline V gene (reference sequence). CDR3 nucleotides: TGTGCCTCCAAGGTGGGACAGAGGGCTTTCTTT. Its translation: CASKVGQRAFF.

This clonotype was seen at least ten times. The rearrangement links TRBV29-1 to TRBJ1-4; possible D gene TRBD1, 5 bases. The CDR3 consists of 14 residues. CDR1 SQVTM and CDR2 ANQGSEA come from the germline V gene. The V gene lost 4 bases and the J gene lost 3 bases, with 12 bases spanning the gap. CDR3 coding DNA: TGCAGCGTTGGTCCCGGGACTGCTAATGAAAAACTGTTTTTT. This codes for CSVGPGTANEKLFF. Combining the CDR3 with reference TRBV29-1 and TRBJ1-4 gives the whole variable domain SAVISQKPSRDICQRGTSLTIQCQVDSQVTMMFWYRQQPGQSLTLIATANQGSEATYESGFVIDKFPISRPNLTFSTLTVSNMSPEDSSIYLCSVGPGTANEKLFFGSGTQLSVL.

The rearrangement uses TRBV27 and TRBJ1-4; a possible D gene is TRBD1 (5 bases). V was clipped by 3 bases and J by 8 bases, with 13 bases between them. This CDR3 comprises 14 residues. CDR1 and CDR2 (germline): MNHEY, SMNVEV (reference sequence). This chain's CDR3 is CASSFSRGQEKLFF. The CDR3, as DNA: TGTGCCAGCAGTTTTTCTAGGGGCCAAGAAAAACTGTTTTTT.

Only a few counts were recorded for this clonotype. V gene TRBV6-5 combines with J gene TRBJ1-5, with D uncertain. The CDR3 is 12 residues long. Trimming shortened V by 2 bases and J by 6 bases, and 5 bases separated the two germline ends. Germline V lookup: CDR1 MNHEY, CDR2 SVGAGI. CDR3 protein: CASSYPLQPQHF. DNA of the CDR3: TGTGCCAGCAGTTACCCCCTTCAGCCCCAGCATTTT.

The CDR3 region has the DNA TGCGCCAGCAGCCCGGTAGCGGGAGGGCCTAGAGATACGCAGTATTTT. Encoded protein: CASSPVAGGPRDTQYF. The chain recombines TRBV4-3 with TRBJ2-3; 11 bases fit TRBD2. The CDR3 has 16 residues. Germline CDR1 is LGHNA and CDR2 is YSLEER. The V and J ends lost 4 bases and 5 bases, in that order; junction bases with no gene match: 8.